This T cell receptor (beta chain) was observed in a study of blood T cell repertoires in COVID-19. The overall study: Italy, Spain and the United States were the sources of the convalescent and acute COVID-19 samples. PBMCs, B-cell-depleted T cells, or T cells were the source of the cDNA or gDNA that made up the material.

Authors' methods: Reference gene primer amplification gave nucleated cell count estimates. The table came from immunoSEQ multiplex PCR; TCRdb's copy has only in-frame clones and leaves some out. That table gives V, J and clone size, and the DNA gave D and trimming. The data hold more than 60,000 clones, with around 74% observed a single time. The germline gives CDR1 SGHNT, CDR2 YYREEE (reference sequence). V shed 3 bases and J shed 2 bases, with 10 bases lying between them. This CDR3 comprises 14 residues. This TCR was sampled from a human donor with acute or convalescent COVID-19. The donor label of this sample is uncertain. The V call is TRBV5-4, the J call TRBJ2-3; perhaps TRBD2 as D (6 bases). Specimen: peripheral blood. The CDR3 region is CASSSERVTDTQYF. CDR3 sequence (DNA): TGTGCCAGCAGCTCTGAGCGGGTCACAGATACGCAGTATTTT.